The rows below give T cell receptor beta chains drawn from one sample of a study of shared clonotypes between healthy human individuals. Profiling relied on immunoSEQ multiplex PCR, and the TCRdb table lists in-frame clones only, not all of them. Of 550,000 to 700,000 clones in the sample, less than 80% were seen once. Sequencing was done on a sample of memory CD4+ T cells sorted from blood. Receptors originate from a woman under 40 in good health. Both conserved end residues are part of each CDR3. The order of the fields is J gene, clone size, V gene, D gene, CDR3 protein, CDR3 DNA. D genes are given only for firm matches. Size is omitted from some rows. Given values are once, few, many or a class for expanded clones.

J: TRBJ2-3; size: .; V: TRBV28; D: .; CDR3: CASSLNTDTQYF; DNA: TGTGCCAGCAGTTTAAACACAGATACGCAGTATTTT
J: TRBJ1-1; size: .; V: TRBV5-1; D: .; CDR3: CASSLESREAFF; DNA: TGCGCCAGCAGCTTGGAATCGCGTGAAGCTTTCTTT
J: TRBJ2-1; size: .; V: TRBV2; D: .; CDR3: CASTPPWDSEFF; DNA: TGTGCCAGCACCCCCCCATGGGACTCGGAGTTCTTC
J: TRBJ1-1; size: .; V: TRBV6-1; D: .; CDR3: CASSGGTDYTEAFF; DNA: TGTGCCAGCAGTGGCGGGACTGACTACACTGAAGCTTTCTTT
J: TRBJ2-5; size: .; V: TRBV7-6; D: TRBD1; CDR3: CASSTGTGRFLETQYF; DNA: TGTGCCAGCAGCACCGGGACAGGGAGGTTTCTAGAGACCCAGTACTTC
J: TRBJ2-1; size: .; V: TRBV27; D: TRBD2; CDR3: CASSLKTRGEAGFRDEQFF; DNA: TGTGCCAGCAGTCTCAAAACACGGGGGGAAGCGGGGTTCCGGGATGAGCAGTTCTTC
J: TRBJ2-5; size: .; V: TRBV27; D: TRBD2; CDR3: CASSRYLVLGGLDHDGGQYF; DNA: TGTGCCAGCAGTCGGTATCTCGTATTGGGGGGGTTGGATCATGATGGCGGGCAGTACTTC
J: TRBJ1-2; size: .; V: TRBV5-1; D: .; CDR3: CASSGRRDYNYGYTF; DNA: TGCGCCAGCAGCGGGAGGAGAGACTATAACTATGGCTACACCTTC
J: TRBJ2-2; size: .; V: TRBV7-3; D: .; CDR3: CASSLNSANTGELFF; DNA: TGTGCCAGCAGCTTAAACAGCGCGAACACCGGGGAGCTGTTTTTT
J: TRBJ2-7; size: few; V: TRBV19; D: .; CDR3: CASSSTQGGRQYF; DNA: TGTGCCAGTAGTTCCACCCAGGGGGGAAGGCAGTACTTC
J: TRBJ1-2; size: once; V: TRBV27; D: .; CDR3: CASSLGRGIVNYGYTF; DNA: TGTGCCAGCAGTTTAGGAAGAGGGATCGTTAACTATGGCTACACCTTC
J: TRBJ1-2; size: .; V: TRBV4-1; D: .; CDR3: CASSHLYPPENYGYTF; DNA: TGCGCCAGCAGCCACCTTTACCCGCCAGAGAACTATGGCTACACCTTC
J: TRBJ1-2; size: .; V: TRBV5-4; D: TRBD1; CDR3: CASSWDSGNYGYTF; DNA: TGTGCCAGCAGCTGGGACAGTGGAAACTATGGCTACACCTTC
J: TRBJ2-7; size: .; V: TRBV7-9; D: .; CDR3: CASSPTAGYEQYF; DNA: TGTGCCAGCAGCCCAACGGCGGGGTACGAGCAGTACTTC
J: TRBJ2-5; size: .; V: TRBV18; D: .; CDR3: CASSPPYPGQETQYF; DNA: TGTGCCAGCTCACCACCGTACCCAGGGCAAGAGACCCAGTACTTC
J: TRBJ2-7; size: .; V: TRBV19; D: TRBD2; CDR3: CASSSGTSGNYEQYF; DNA: TGTGCCAGTAGTTCCGGGACTAGCGGAAATTACGAGCAGTACTTC
J: TRBJ1-1; size: .; V: TRBV18; D: .; CDR3: CASSPTGNTEAFF; DNA: TGTGCCAGCTCACCAACCGGGAACACTGAAGCTTTCTTT
J: TRBJ2-1; size: .; V: TRBV7-2; D: TRBD2; CDR3: CASSLGLAGTTYNEQFF; DNA: TGTGCCAGCAGCTTAGGTCTAGCGGGAACGACCTACAATGAGCAGTTCTTC
J: TRBJ1-3; size: .; V: TRBV6-6; D: .; CDR3: CASHGTDGGNTIYF; DNA: TGTGCCAGCCATGGGACCGACGGAGGAAACACCATATATTTT
J: TRBJ1-2; size: few; V: TRBV7-8; D: .; CDR3: CASSGGDYGYTF; DNA: TGTGCCAGCAGCGGGGGAGACTATGGCTACACCTTC
J: TRBJ2-7; size: .; V: TRBV5-4; D: TRBD2; CDR3: CASSFGLAGGVSYEQYF; DNA: TGTGCCAGCAGTTTCGGACTAGCGGGAGGGGTATCCTACGAGCAGTACTTC
J: TRBJ2-7; size: .; V: TRBV11-2; D: .; CDR3: CASRSGGTYEQYF; DNA: TGTGCCAGCCGTAGTGGGGGAACCTACGAGCAGTACTTC